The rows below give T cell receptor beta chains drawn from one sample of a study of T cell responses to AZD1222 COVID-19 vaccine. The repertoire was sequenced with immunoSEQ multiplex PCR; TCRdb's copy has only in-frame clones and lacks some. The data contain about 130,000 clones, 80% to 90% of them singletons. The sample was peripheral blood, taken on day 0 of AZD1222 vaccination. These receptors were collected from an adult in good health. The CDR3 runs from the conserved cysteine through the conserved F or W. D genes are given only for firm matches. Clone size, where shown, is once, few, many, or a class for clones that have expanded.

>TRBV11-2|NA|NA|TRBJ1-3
TGTGCCAGCAGCGGAAACACCATATATTTT
CASSGNTIYF
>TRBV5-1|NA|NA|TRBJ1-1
TGCGCCAGCTTTGAGTTGAACACTGAAGCTTTCTTT
CASFELNTEAFF
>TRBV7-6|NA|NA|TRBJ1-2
TGTGCCAGCAGCCCGGGGGTTAACTATGGCTACACCTTC
CASSPGVNYGYTF
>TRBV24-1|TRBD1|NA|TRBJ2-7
TGTGCCACCAGTGATCTCACCGGGACAGGGAGGAACGAGCAGTACTTC
CATSDLTGTGRNEQYF
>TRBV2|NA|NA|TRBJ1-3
TGTGCCAGCAGTTACAGGGAGGGAAACACCATATATTTT
CASSYREGNTIYF
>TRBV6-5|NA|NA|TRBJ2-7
TGTGCCAGCAGTTACTGGGCAGGGGTGAACTACGAGCAGTACTTC
CASSYWAGVNYEQYF
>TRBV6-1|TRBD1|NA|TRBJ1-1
TGTGCCAGCAGTTCGGGACAGGGGACTGAAGCTTTCTTT
CASSSGQGTEAFF
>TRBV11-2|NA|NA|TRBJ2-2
TGTGCCAGCAGCTTAGAAGCGAACACCGGGGAGCTGTTTTTT
CASSLEANTGELFF
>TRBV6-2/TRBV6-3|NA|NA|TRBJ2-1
TGTGCCAGCAGCCCCCGGCGCGATCTTTACAATGAGCAGTTCTTC
CASSPRRDLYNEQFF
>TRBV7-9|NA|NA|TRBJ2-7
TGTGCCAGCAGTCTTGGGTGGAACGAGCAGTACTTC
CASSLGWNEQYF
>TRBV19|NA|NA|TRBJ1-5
TGTGCCACCTCGGGACTTAGCCTTAATAGCAATCAGCCCCAGCATTTT
CATSGLSLNSNQPQHF
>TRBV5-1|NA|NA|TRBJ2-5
TGCGCCAGCAGCACCGGGACACCTGGGGAGACCCAGTACTTC
CASSTGTPGETQYF
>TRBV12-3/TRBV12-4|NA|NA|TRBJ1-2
TGTGCCAGCAGTTACAACTATGGCTACACCTTC
CASSYNYGYTF
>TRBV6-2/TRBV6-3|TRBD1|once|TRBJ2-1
TGTGCCAGCAGTTCTCCCGGGACAGGGCGGGAGCAGTTCTTC
CASSSPGTGREQFF
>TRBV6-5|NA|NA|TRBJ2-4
TGTGCCAGCAGCTCCAGGGACTTCAAAAACATTCAGTACTTC
CASSSRDFKNIQYF
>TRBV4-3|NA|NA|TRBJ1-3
TGCGCCAGCAGCCAAGACATTGGAAACACCATATATTTT
CASSQDIGNTIYF
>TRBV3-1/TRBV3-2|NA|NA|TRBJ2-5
TGTGCCAGCAGCAGACCCCAAGAGACCCAGTACTTC
CASSRPQETQYF
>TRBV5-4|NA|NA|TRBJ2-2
TGTGCCAGCAGCTTGCGGGGTTGGGCCGGGGAGCTGTTTTTT
CASSLRGWAGELFF
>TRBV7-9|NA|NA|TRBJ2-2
TGTGCCAGCAGCTTAACTGGACAGCGGGGAAAGGGCGGGGAGCTGTTTTTT
CASSLTGQRGKGGELFF
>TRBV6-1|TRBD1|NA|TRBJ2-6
TGTGCCAGCAGTGAAGCGGGGTGGACAGGGGCCCCCTCTGGGGCCAACGTCCTGACTTTC
CASSEAGWTGAPSGANVLTF
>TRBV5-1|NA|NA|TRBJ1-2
TGCGCCAGCAGCTCGGGGATAGGGGGTACAGGAGGCTACACCTTC
CASSSGIGGTGGYTF
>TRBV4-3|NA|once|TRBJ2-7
TGCGCCAGCAGCCAAGTCGTGGGGTACGCGGGCGAGCAGTACTTC
CASSQVVGYAGEQYF
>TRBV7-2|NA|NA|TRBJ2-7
TGTGCCAGCAGCTTTAGCGCCTACGAGCAGTACTTC
CASSFSAYEQYF
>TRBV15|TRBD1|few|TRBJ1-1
TGTGCCACCTCCGAGGGGGCGATTAGGAACACTGAAGCTTTCTTT
CATSEGAIRNTEAFF
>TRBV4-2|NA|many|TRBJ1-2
TGTGCCAGCTCACACCCAGGGGCCTATGGCTACACCTTC
CASSHPGAYGYTF
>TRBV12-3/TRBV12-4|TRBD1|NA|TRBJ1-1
TGTGCCAGCAGTTTATGGGACAGTTGGAAAACTTTCTTT
CASSLWDSWKTFF
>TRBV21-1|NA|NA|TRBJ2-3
TGTGCCAACGAGGACCGAGCGAGCACAGATACGCAGTATTTT
CANEDRASTDTQYF
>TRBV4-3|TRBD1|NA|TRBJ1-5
TGCGCCAGCAGCCATTCGACAGGGGGCAATCAGCCCCAGCATTTT
CASSHSTGGNQPQHF
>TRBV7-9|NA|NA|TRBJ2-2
TGTGCCAGCACACCAAGGGCAGTTCTAAACACCGGGGAGCTGTTTTTT
CASTPRAVLNTGELFF
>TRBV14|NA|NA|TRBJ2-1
TGTGCCAGCAGCCAAGATTTAGCGGATAGCTCCTACAATGAGCAGTTCTTC
CASSQDLADSSYNEQFF
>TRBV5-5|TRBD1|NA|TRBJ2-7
TGTGCCAGCAGCGTGACAGGGGGGTTCTACGAGCAGTACTTC
CASSVTGGFYEQYF
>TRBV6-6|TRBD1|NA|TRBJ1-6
TGTGCCAGCAGCCCACAGGGGGGAGGCAATTCACCCCTCCACTTT
CASSPQGGGNSPLHF
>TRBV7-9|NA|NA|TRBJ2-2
TGTGCCAGCAGCTCTCGAGTCAGGGCGTTTTTGAACACCGGGGAGCTGTTTTTT
CASSSRVRAFLNTGELFF
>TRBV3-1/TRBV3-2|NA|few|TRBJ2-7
TGTGCCAGCAGCGTCCCGGGCCCCAGCTCCTACGAGCAGTACTTC
CASSVPGPSSYEQYF
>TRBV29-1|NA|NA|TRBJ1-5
TGCAGCGTAGGCCACCCCAATCAGCCCCAGCATTTT
CSVGHPNQPQHF
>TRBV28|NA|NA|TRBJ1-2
TGTGCCAGCAGGCCAGTAGCCGAGCTCTCCTATGGCTACACCTTC
CASRPVAELSYGYTF
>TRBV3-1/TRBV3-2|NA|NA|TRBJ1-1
TGTGCCAGCAGCCGAGAGTCTACGGGGTGGACTGAAGCTTTCTTT
CASSRESTGWTEAFF
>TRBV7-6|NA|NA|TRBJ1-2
TGTGCCAGCAGCCCGGCTGCTAACTATGGCTACACCTTC
CASSPAANYGYTF
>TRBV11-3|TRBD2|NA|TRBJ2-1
TGTGCCAGCAGCGCGCAGGGAGGGAGCTACAATGAGCAGTTCTTC
CASSAQGGSYNEQFF
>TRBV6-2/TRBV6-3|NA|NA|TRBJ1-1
TGTGCCAGCAGTTACCAGGGTTACACTGAAGCTTTCTTT
CASSYQGYTEAFF
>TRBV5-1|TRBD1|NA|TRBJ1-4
TGCGCCAGCAGCCCCGGGACAGGGGTCGAAAAACTGTTTTTT
CASSPGTGVEKLFF